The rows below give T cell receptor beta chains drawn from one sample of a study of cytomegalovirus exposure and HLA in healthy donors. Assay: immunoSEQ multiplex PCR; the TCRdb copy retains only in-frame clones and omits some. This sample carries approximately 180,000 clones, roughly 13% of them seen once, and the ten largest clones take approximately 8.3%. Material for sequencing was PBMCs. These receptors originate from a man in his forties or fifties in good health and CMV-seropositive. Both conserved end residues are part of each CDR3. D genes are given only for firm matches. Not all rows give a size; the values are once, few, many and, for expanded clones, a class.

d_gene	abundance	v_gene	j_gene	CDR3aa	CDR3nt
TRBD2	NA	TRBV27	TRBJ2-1	CASDSGTRKFF	TGTGCCAGCGATTCCGGGACTAGAAAGTTCTTC
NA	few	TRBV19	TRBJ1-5	CASRGGNQPQHF	TGTGCCAGTCGGGGAGGGAATCAGCCCCAGCATTTT
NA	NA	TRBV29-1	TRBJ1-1	CSAGALPGLNTEAFF	TGCAGCGCAGGGGCGCTGCCTGGTCTGAACACTGAAGCTTTCTTT
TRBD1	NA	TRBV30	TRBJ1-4	CAWRGQGDEKLFF	TGTGCCTGGAGAGGGCAGGGGGATGAAAAACTGTTTTTT
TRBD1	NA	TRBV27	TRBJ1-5	CASSLRGGVGNQPQHF	TGTGCCAGCAGTTTAAGAGGGGGCGTCGGCAATCAGCCCCAGCATTTT
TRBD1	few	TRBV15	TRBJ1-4	CATSGLRTGGGEKLFF	TGTGCCACCAGCGGATTAAGGACAGGGGGAGGTGAAAAACTGTTTTTT
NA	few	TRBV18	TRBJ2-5	CASSRLLGPEETQYF	TGTGCCAGCTCACGACTACTAGGTCCCGAAGAGACCCAGTACTTC
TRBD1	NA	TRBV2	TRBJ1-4	CASNPGTGFEKLFF	TGTGCCAGCAATCCAGGGACAGGGTTTGAAAAACTGTTTTTT
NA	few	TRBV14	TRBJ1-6	CASSLRGGNSPLHF	TGTGCCAGCAGCCTCCGAGGGGGTAATTCACCCCTCCACTTT
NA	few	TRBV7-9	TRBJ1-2	CASSLGGGDYGYTF	TGTGCCAGCAGCTTAGGAGGGGGGGACTATGGCTACACCTTC
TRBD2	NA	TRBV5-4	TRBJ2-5	CASSLELAGTETQYF	TGTGCCAGCAGCTTGGAACTAGCGGGGACGGAGACCCAGTACTTC
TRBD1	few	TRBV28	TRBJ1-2	CASSGQGHLYGYTF	TGTGCCAGCAGTGGACAGGGGCACTTATATGGCTACACCTTC
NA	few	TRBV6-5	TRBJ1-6	CATSKSQGNNSPLHF	TGTGCCACCTCGAAATCTCAGGGGAATAATTCACCCCTCCACTTT